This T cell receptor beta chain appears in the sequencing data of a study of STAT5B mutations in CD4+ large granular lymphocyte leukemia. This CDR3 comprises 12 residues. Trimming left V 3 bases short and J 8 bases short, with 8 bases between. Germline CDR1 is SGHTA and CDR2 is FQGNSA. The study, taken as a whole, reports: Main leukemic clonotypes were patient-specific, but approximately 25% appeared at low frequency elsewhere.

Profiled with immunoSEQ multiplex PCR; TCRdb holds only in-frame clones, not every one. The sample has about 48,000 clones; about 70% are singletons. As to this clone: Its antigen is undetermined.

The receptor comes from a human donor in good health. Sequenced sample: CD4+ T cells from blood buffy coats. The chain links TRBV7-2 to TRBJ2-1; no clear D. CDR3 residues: CASSFPAHEQFF. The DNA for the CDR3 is TGTGCCAGCAGCTTCCCCGCCCATGAGCAGTTCTTC.